The 20 T cell receptor beta chains presented below share a single source sample, sequenced in a study of beta chain features in type 1 diabetes. Investigators reverse transcribed all isolated RNA, so they sequenced expressed TCRB transcripts. Only in-frame clones appear in the TCRdb table, and some are missing; sequencing was by immunoSEQ multiplex PCR. The sample yields 300,000 to 350,000 clones, around 15% seen once. The sequencing sample was made of central memory CD4+ T cells from blood. These receptors were collected from a man younger than 45 in good health.

This sequence joins TRBV5-1 and TRBJ2-3; D not certain. The CDR3 consists of 14 residues. Trimming removed 4 bases at V and 3 bases at J, with 12 bases between. Germline CDR1 is SGHRS and CDR2 is YFSETQ. The CDR3 region has the DNA TGCGCCAGCAGCCTCCTATATATGACAGATACGCAGTATTTT. This translates into CASSLLYMTDTQYF.

This clone has only a few counts. The rearrangement joins TRBV19 to TRBJ1-5, with D tentatively TRBD1 (6 bases). The CDR3 sequence is 14 residues long. CDR1 is LNHDA, CDR2 SQIVND, per germline (reference sequence). Trimming took off 1 base at V and 15 bases at J, with 19 bases between the two ends. CDR3 in amino acids: CASSIGYGRGQLHF. As DNA, the CDR3 is TGTGCCAGTAGTATAGGGTATGGCAGGGGACAATTGCATTTT.

The chain has TRBV5-6 and TRBJ2-7; D might be TRBD1 or TRBD2, each matching 5 bases. Germline V gene sequence: CDR1 SGHDT, CDR2 YYEEEE. The CDR3 has 14 residues. Trimming took 0 bases from V and 0 from J, leaving 7 bases between them. CDR3 nucleotide sequence: TGTGCCAGCAGCTTGGTGGGGGACTCCTACGAGCAGTACTTC. Translation: CASSLVGDSYEQYF.

This clone was recorded a few times. The chain has TRBV7-2 and TRBJ2-1, with 11 positions matching TRBD2. Germline CDR1 reads SGHTA; CDR2 reads FQGNSA. CDR3 length: 14 amino acids. After removal of 2 bases from V and 9 bases from J, the junction contained 3 bases not matched to a gene. The CDR3 DNA sequence: TGTGCCAGCAGCTTAATCCTAGCGGGAGGTGAGCAGTTCTTC. Its translation: CASSLILAGGEQFF.

The chain joins TRBV11-1 to TRBJ2-1; 9 positions agree with TRBD2. J gave up 2 bases and V 5 bases, and 4 bases lay outside the gene matches. Germline loops: CDR1 SGHAT, CDR2 FQDESV (reference sequence). The CDR3 sequence is 15 residues long. CDR3 residues: CASSPSGAAYNEQFF. The CDR3 nucleotides read TGTGCCAGCAGCCCTAGCGGGGCGGCCTACAATGAGCAGTTCTTC.

This clone turned up a few times. The chain couples TRBV7-2 to TRBJ2-4; D gene uncertain. The germline V gene encodes CDR1 SGHTA and CDR2 FQGNSA. This CDR3 region has 13 residues. Trimming stripped 1 base from V and 8 bases from J, with 9 bases between. The DNA for the CDR3 is TGTGCCAGCAGCTTAGATCGGCACGACATTCAGTACTTC. Translated: CASSLDRHDIQYF.

The rearrangement joins TRBV7-2 to TRBJ2-7; maybe TRBD2 (5 bases). The germline CDR1 and CDR2 sequences are SGHTA and FQGNSA. V lost 1 base and J lost 6, with 19 bases in between. The CDR3 consists of 16 residues. This CDR3 reads CASSLGFQMTGSEQYF. The CDR3 region has the DNA TGTGCCAGCAGCTTAGGGTTTCAAATGACGGGATCCGAGCAGTACTTC.

This clone turned up a few times. V usage is TRBV11-3 and J usage is TRBJ2-1; 9 nucleotides agree with TRBD2. There are 16 residues in the CDR3. The trim removed 4 bases at V and 2 bases at J, leaving 6 bases unmatched. In germline, CDR1 is SGHNT, CDR2 YENEEA. The CDR3 reads CASSSLAGATYNEQFF. For the CDR3, the DNA is TGTGCCAGCAGCTCCTTAGCGGGAGCCACCTACAATGAGCAGTTCTTC. Full variable domain (outside the CDR3, taken from reference TRBV11-3 and TRBJ2-1): EAGVVQSPRYKIIEKKQPVAFWCNPISGHNTLYWYLQNLGQGPELLIRYENEEAVDDSQLPKDRFSAERLKGVDSTLKIQPAELGDSAVYLCASSSLAGATYNEQFFGPGTRLTVL.

The chain joins TRBV5-1 to TRBJ1-2; 8 nucleotides match TRBD1. This CDR3 comprises 14 residues. V trimming: 0 bases; J trimming: 4 bases; junction bases outside the gene matches: 2. CDR1 is SGHRS, CDR2 YFSETQ, per germline. The CDR3 DNA follows: TGCGCCAGCAGCTTGGAGGGACAGGTCTATGGCTACACCTTC. Residues: CASSLEGQVYGYTF.

V usage is TRBV11-2 and J usage is TRBJ2-7, with D unclear. Trimming shortened V by 4 bases and J by 2 bases, and 12 bases separated the two germline ends. Per germline, CDR1 SGHAT and CDR2 FQNNGV. The CDR3 spans 14 residues. This CDR3 reads CASSSYRRAYEQYF. The CDR3 DNA reads TGTGCCAGCAGCTCCTACCGTAGGGCCTACGAGCAGTACTTC.

The rearrangement joins TRBV4-3 to TRBJ2-5; 12 bases align to TRBD2. CDR1 is LGHNA and CDR2 is YSLEER in the germline V gene. J lost 1 base, V lost 1 base, and 4 bases had no gene match. CDR3 length equals 17 residues. The CDR3 DNA sequence: TGCGCCAGCAGCCAAGGACTAGCGGGGGTAGGCCAAGAGACCCAGTACTTC. Its protein is CASSQGLAGVGQETQYF.

The V and J genes are TRBV30 and TRBJ2-3; tentative D call: TRBD2 (6 bases). The CDR3 runs to 14 residues. Germline V gene data show CDR1 as GTSNPN and CDR2 as SVGIG (reference sequence). Trimming removed 5 bases from V and 0 bases from J, with 12 bases in between. CDR3 nucleotides: TGTGCCTGGGGACCAGGGAGGAGCACAGATACGCAGTATTTT. Protein sequence: CAWGPGRSTDTQYF. Filled out from reference TRBV30 and TRBJ2-3, the complete variable domain reads SQTIHQWPATLVQPVGSPLSLECTVEGTSNPNLYWYRQAAGRGLQLLFYSVGIGQISSEVPQNLSASRPQDRQFILSSKKLLLSDSGFYLCAWGPGRSTDTQYFGPGTRLTVL.

This clone showed up just a few times. The gene calls are TRBV2 and TRBJ1-2; 7 bases are a match to TRBD1. This CDR3 has 15 residues. Germline V CDR1 and CDR2: SNHLY, FYNNEI. J was trimmed by 4 bases and V by 3 bases; bases with no gene match: 8. CDR3 sequence: CASSELQGEAYGYTF. The DNA for the CDR3 is TGTGCCAGCAGTGAGTTGCAGGGGGAGGCCTATGGCTACACCTTC.

The rearrangement links TRBV11-2 to TRBJ1-4; a weak D match, TRBD1 (5 bases). Germline CDR1 and CDR2: SGHAT and FQNNGV. V was pared by 3 bases and J by 5 bases, with 13 bases between. The CDR3 length is 15 residues. CDR3: CASSLGGAGNEKLFF. CDR3 DNA: TGTGCCAGCAGCTTGGGAGGGGCTGGAAATGAAAAACTGTTTTTT.

This chain links TRBV9 with TRBJ2-7; perhaps D is TRBD1 or TRBD2 (5 bases each). This CDR3 has 15 amino acids. Trimming stripped 3 bases from V and 2 bases from J, with 15 bases between. The germline gives CDR1 SGDLS, CDR2 YYNGEE. This CDR3 reads CASSEGTDEAYEQYF. The CDR3 DNA reads TGTGCCAGCAGCGAGGGGACGGATGAAGCCTACGAGCAGTACTTC. Full variable domain (rest looked up from reference TRBV9 and TRBJ2-7): DSGVTQTPKHLITATGQRVTLRCSPRSGDLSVYWYQQSLDQGLQFLIQYYNGEERAKGNILERFSAQQFPDLHSELNLSSLELGDSALYFCASSEGTDEAYEQYFGPGTRLTVT.

This clone occurred many times. V gene TRBV7-2 combines with J gene TRBJ1-6, with D maybe TRBD1 (5 bases). The germline CDR1 and CDR2 sequences are SGHTA and FQGNSA. The length of the CDR3 is 15 residues. With 1 base removed from V and 10 bases from J, the gap between germline ends came to 14 bases. Here the CDR3 reads CASSLGSPGGSPLHF. The CDR3 nucleotides are TGTGCCAGCAGCTTAGGTTCGCCCGGGGGGTCACCCCTCCACTTT.

This clone turned up a few times. This chain joins TRBV14 and TRBJ1-1; D remains ambiguous. V lost 1 base and J 4 bases, leaving 7 bases between the germline ends. CDR1 is SGHDN and CDR2 is FVKESK in the germline V gene. The CDR3 covers 13 residues. CDR3 sequence (DNA): TGTGCCAGCAGCCAAGCGAGGAGCACTGAAGCTTTCTTT. This codes for CASSQARSTEAFF.

This clone turned up a few times. CDR3 bases: TGTGCCAGCAGCTTATTAACAAGGGCTGATGAGCAGTTCTTC. This gives the protein CASSLLTRADEQFF. The chain has TRBV7-2 and TRBJ2-1; D is unclear. CDR1 and CDR2 from the germline V gene are SGHTA and FQGNSA. V was clipped by 2 bases and J by 8 bases, with 13 bases between them. There are 14 residues in the CDR3.

The rearrangement uses TRBV6-6 and TRBJ1-1, with unresolved D. Germline V CDR1 and CDR2: MNHNY, SVGAGI (reference sequence). Trimming cost V 8 bases and J 8 bases, with 12 bases left between them. The CDR3 consists of 11 residues. CDR3: CASANNPEAFF. For the CDR3, the DNA is TGTGCCAGCGCAAATAACCCAGAAGCTTTCTTT.

This chain joins TRBV7-2 and TRBJ1-2; D perhaps matches TRBD1 (5 bases). Trimming pared 7 bases from V and 2 bases from J, leaving 20 bases between. CDR3 size: 16 residues. The germline CDR1 and CDR2 sequences are SGHTA and FQGNSA. The CDR3 protein is CASTSGVGWDNYGYTF. The CDR3, as DNA: TGTGCCAGCACCTCGGGGGTAGGGTGGGACAACTATGGCTACACCTTC.